A selection of T cell receptor beta chains follows, all from one sample in a study of T cell responses to AZD1222 COVID-19 vaccine. Some clones are missing from TCRdb's copy, which holds only in-frame ones; the method was immunoSEQ multiplex PCR. The data hold 100,000 or so clones, with roughly 85% observed a single time. The sample here was peripheral blood, taken 28 days after the second AZD1222 dose. These receptor sequences come from an adult who received the AZD1222 COVID-19 vaccine. Each CDR3 is given without its conserved first and last residue. The order of the fields is J gene, V gene, CDR3 protein.

>TRBJ2-4|TRBV28
ASTAKNIQY
>TRBJ2-2|TRBV5-1
ASSWTSGLPGELF
>TRBJ1-1|TRBV27
ASSLYQGASSNAF
>TRBJ1-2|TRBV7-8
ASSLVRQATYGYT
>TRBJ2-2|TRBV5-1
ASRYTGGADTGELF
>TRBJ1-6|TRBV20-1
SARVSSPLH
>TRBJ1-5|TRBV7-9
ASSLDDQPQH
>TRBJ2-1|TRBV6-5
ASSVDRQYNEQF
>TRBJ2-1|TRBV5-6
ASSLEGGSGEQF
>TRBJ2-1|TRBV15
ATSSLRHGRTF
>TRBJ2-3|TRBV19
ASGLIAGTDTQY
>TRBJ2-3|TRBV18
ASSPFSTSPDTQY
>TRBJ2-1|TRBV27
ASSYSPTGDDEQF
>TRBJ2-2|TRBV5-1
ASSLAGKNTGELF
>TRBJ2-2|TRBV19
ASISGSTGELF
>TRBJ1-5|TRBV27
ASSFRDRQGAIVSYSNQPQH
>TRBJ2-3|TRBV2
ASSDAGPTQY
>TRBJ1-2|TRBV9
ASSVETGHNYGYT
>TRBJ1-1|TRBV7-3
ASSLNSEGNTEAF
>TRBJ2-5|TRBV11-2
ASSLPGTETQY
>TRBJ2-6|TRBV5-1
ASSPGSTSGANVLT
>TRBJ1-4|TRBV9
ASSVGTQGRHSNEKLF
>TRBJ2-7|TRBV7-2
ASSLGQGALYEQY
>TRBJ2-7|TRBV6-1
ASSESAGGSSSYEQY
>TRBJ1-3|TRBV10-3
AIRGTDGNTIY
>TRBJ1-6|TRBV18
ASSPPGTAAIGSSPLH
>TRBJ2-1|TRBV4-2
ASSPGLAAVGEQF
>TRBJ2-7|TRBV10-2
ASSVLGGRVEQY
>TRBJ2-5|TRBV5-6
ASTFFSGETQY
>TRBJ2-1|TRBV30
AWSGGLAGEGLYNEQF
>TRBJ2-7|TRBV20-1
SASSLKQGYEQY
>TRBJ2-5|TRBV5-4
ASSESGTSGRRETQY
>TRBJ2-2|TRBV11-2
ASSLAKFAGAGNTGELF
>TRBJ2-3|TRBV4-2
ASSQGASLAGTDTQY
>TRBJ1-2|TRBV6-4
ASRGTGGNGYT
>TRBJ2-7|TRBV7-6
ASSLTTSGRAREQY
>TRBJ1-5|TRBV7-2
ASSLQTPNQPQH
>TRBJ2-3|TRBV6-2/TRBV6-3
ASSHPSTDTQY
>TRBJ1-2|TRBV9
ASSPSPDGGYT
>TRBJ2-1|TRBV5-6
ASSLASGIYNEQF
>TRBJ2-1|TRBV15
ATSRDGIGVGEQF
>TRBJ2-1|TRBV5-6
ASSRSSGEFDYNEQF
>TRBJ1-4|TRBV5-5
ASSLGVNEKLF
>TRBJ1-2|TRBV2
ASSVGVNYGYT
>TRBJ1-3|TRBV5-4
ASSLGRAGTGNTIY
>TRBJ2-1|TRBV12-1
ASSSSDRRNEQF
>TRBJ2-5|TRBV5-1
ASSLNGGVEETQY
>TRBJ2-7|TRBV28
ASSFMDRTYEQY
>TRBJ2-3|TRBV24-1
ATSDPGTSGDTQY
>TRBJ2-2|TRBV18
ASSDANTGELF